This section outlines one TCR beta chain sequence together with its context. This record belongs to a study of control samples from healthy donors and cancer patients. Generated by immunoSEQ multiplex PCR, the TCRdb table keeps only in-frame clones and is missing some. This sample has 60,000 or so clones, with nearly 90% found just once. The clonotype originates from a man between 50 and 59 years old in good health. Sequencing input: blood.

In nucleotides, the CDR3 is TGCGCCAGCAGCCAAGGGTTAGGTGGGGGTAGCACAGATACGCAGTATTTT. Its translation is CASSQGLGGGSTDTQYF. V gene TRBV4-3 combines with J gene TRBJ2-3; D possibly uses TRBD1 or TRBD2 (5 bases each). The V end was cut by 1 base, the J end by 0 bases, with 14 bases between. CDR1 is LGHNA, CDR2 YSLEER, per germline. The CDR3 has 17 residues.